A single sample gave rise to the 25 T cell receptor beta chains below, sequenced in a study of shared clonotypes between healthy human individuals. Sequenced by immunoSEQ multiplex PCR; TCRdb stores in-frame clones only, minus some. The sample comprises fewer than 850,000 clones, around 96% of which are singletons, and roughly 0.23% rests with the top ten. The naive CD8 subset, CD45RO-negative cells positively selected for CCR7, excluded terminally differentiated effector memory CD45RA+ cells. Source material: naive CD8+ T cells sorted from blood. These receptors were taken from a man aged 25 to 45 in good health.

This chain joins TRBV7-3 and TRBJ2-1; possible D gene TRBD1, 6 bases. V lost 5 bases and J 0 bases, leaving 14 bases between the germline ends. CDR3 size: 16 residues. Germline V gene sequence: CDR1 SGHTA, CDR2 FQGTGA. The CDR3 nucleotides read TGTGCCAGCAGCCCAATACAGGGAAGCTCCTACAATGAGCAGTTCTTC. Protein sequence: CASSPIQGSSYNEQFF.

The V and J genes are TRBV30 and TRBJ2-7; D gene unclear. The CDR3 is 12 amino acids. V gave up 3 bases and J gave up 6 bases, with 12 bases separating them. CDR1 and CDR2 from the germline V gene are GTSNPN and SVGIG (reference sequence). The CDR3 reads CAWRSGPPEQYF. The CDR3 nucleotides read TGTGCCTGGAGATCCGGTCCCCCCGAGCAGTACTTC.

The V call is TRBV7-6, the J call TRBJ1-4, with D uncertain. V shed 5 bases and J shed 3 bases, with 4 bases lying between them. CDR1 is SGHVS, CDR2 FNYEAQ, per germline. This CDR3 spans 12 amino acids. The CDR3 spells CASSPANEKLFF. CDR3 DNA: TGTGCCAGCAGCCCAGCTAATGAAAAACTGTTTTTT.

The rearrangement uses TRBV6-1 and TRBJ1-1; D gene unclear. The germline V and J ends were trimmed by 8 bases and 3 bases, with 13 bases remaining between them. The CDR3 is 13 amino acids. Germline CDR1 MNHNS, CDR2 SASEGT. The CDR3 DNA reads TGTGCCAGCTCCAGGACCTTTCACACTGAAGCTTTCTTT. This codes for CASSRTFHTEAFF.

The chain has TRBV27 and TRBJ2-1; D unclear. Trimming removed 3 bases from V and 6 bases from J, with 9 bases in between. Germline assignment: CDR1 MNHEY and CDR2 SMNVEV (reference sequence). This CDR3 has 13 residues. CDR3 nucleotides: TGTGCCAGCAGTTTGGGGAAGGGCAATGAGCAGTTCTTC. It specifies CASSLGKGNEQFF.

The chain carries TRBV1 and TRBJ2-5; TRBD2, the D gene given by the table, was not confirmed from the DNA. TRBV1 corresponds to a pseudogene. This CDR3 has 14 amino acids. CDR3 bases: TGCACCAGCAGCCAACAACTAGCGGGAATCACCCAGTACTTC. Its translation is CTSSQQLAGITQYF.

The chain combines TRBV4-1 with TRBJ2-7; 11 nucleotides align to TRBD1. With V trimmed by 2 bases and J by 3 bases, 6 bases remained unmatched. Germline V gives CDR1 MGHRA, CDR2 YSYEKL. The CDR3 length is 16 residues. The CDR3 sequence: CASSQPSGTGGYEQYF. Written as DNA, the CDR3 is TGCGCCAGCAGCCAACCTTCCGGGACAGGGGGCTACGAGCAGTACTTC.

This chain joins TRBV13 and TRBJ2-7; TRBD2 matches at 12 bases. This CDR3 has 14 amino acids. Germline V CDR1 and CDR2: PRHDT, FYEKMQ (reference sequence). The trim removed 5 bases at V and 5 bases at J, leaving 4 bases unmatched. This CDR3 is CASSPGLAGHEQYF. For the CDR3, the DNA is TGTGCCAGCAGCCCCGGACTAGCGGGGCACGAGCAGTACTTC.

This clone was found once. The chain links TRBV25-1 to TRBJ2-1; D is perhaps TRBD1 (6 bases). V was pared by 8 bases and J by 0 bases, with 11 bases between. CDR3 size: 14 residues. Germline loops: CDR1 MGHDK, CDR2 SYGVNS. CDR3: CASSDRSSYNEQFF. CDR3 bases: TGTGCCAGCTCGGACAGAAGCTCCTACAATGAGCAGTTCTTC.

The rearrangement uses TRBV28 and TRBJ2-7; 10 nucleotides agree with TRBD1. J was trimmed by 0 bases and V by 5 bases; bases with no gene match: 7. Germline loops: CDR1 MDHEN, CDR2 SYDVKM. The CDR3 sequence is 16 residues long. This CDR3 reads CASSVHRDRGSYEQYF. The CDR3 DNA reads as TGTGCCAGCAGTGTACACCGGGACAGGGGCTCCTACGAGCAGTACTTC.

The V call is TRBV9, the J call TRBJ2-3; D is perhaps TRBD2 (6 bases). CDR1 SGDLS and CDR2 YYNGEE come from the germline V gene. This CDR3 comprises 19 residues. V was clipped by 1 base and J by 0 bases, with 21 bases between them. The CDR3 region has the DNA TGTGCCAGCAGCGTACGATTCGACAACTCGGGACTCAGCACAGATACGCAGTATTTT. Translation: CASSVRFDNSGLSTDTQYF.

With respect to this clone: Different DNA sequences within this sample yield the same CDR3. V usage is TRBV4-3 and J usage is TRBJ2-7, with 9 bases identical to TRBD2. The J segment lost 2 bases and the V segment lost 1 base, leaving 3 bases of the junction unmatched. Germline CDR1 reads LGHNA; CDR2 reads YSLEER. The CDR3 has 15 amino acids. Written as DNA, the CDR3 is TGCGCCAGCAGCCAAGGCCTAGCGGGGACCTACGAGCAGTACTTC. Amino acids: CASSQGLAGTYEQYF.

This rearrangement joins TRBV7-3 to TRBJ2-2; 15 bases fit TRBD2. The junction had 2 bases not matched to a gene; V was cut back by 2 bases and J by 10 bases. Germline V gene data show CDR1 as SGHTA and CDR2 as FQGTGA. The length of the CDR3 is 15 residues. The CDR3 coding sequence is TGTGCCAGCAGCTTAGGACTAGCGGGAGGGAAGGAGCTGTTTTTT. Protein product: CASSLGLAGGKELFF.

The CDR3 DNA reads as TGTGCCAGCAGCCAAGAGGCGGGAAGGTCCTACGAGCAGTACTTC. Protein product: CASSQEAGRSYEQYF. The chain links TRBV14 to TRBJ2-7, with a tentative D call TRBD2 (6 bases). The CDR3 covers 15 residues. Germline values: CDR1 SGHDN, CDR2 FVKESK. The V and J ends lost 0 bases and 1 base respectively, with 10 bases between them.

This chain links TRBV28 with TRBJ2-2, with 7 bases that match TRBD1. This CDR3 region has 15 residues. CDR1 is MDHEN, CDR2 SYDVKM, per germline. Trimming cost V 1 base and J 6 bases; bases outside gene matches: 5. CDR3 protein: CASSLYRGSSGELFF. DNA of the CDR3: TGTGCCAGCAGTTTATACAGGGGTTCATCCGGGGAGCTGTTTTTT.

The V gene is TRBV11-2, the J gene TRBJ2-2; D is perhaps TRBD1 (6 bases). Germline loops: CDR1 SGHAT, CDR2 FQNNGV. The V gene lost 7 bases and the J gene lost 3 bases, with 18 bases spanning the gap. The CDR3 length is 16 residues. The DNA of the CDR3 is TGTGCCAGCAACTCATGGGCAGGGGTTGACACCGGGGAGCTGTTTTTT. Translated: CASNSWAGVDTGELFF. Full variable domain (rest looked up from reference TRBV11-2 and TRBJ2-2): EAGVAQSPRYKIIEKRQSVAFWCNPISGHATLYWYQQILGQGPKLLIQFQNNGVVDDSQLPKDRFSAERLKGVDSTLKIQPAKLEDSAVYLCASNSWAGVDTGELFFGEGSRLTVL.

V and J are TRBV27 and TRBJ2-3, with 12 bases lining up with TRBD2. Germline trimming cut 7 bases from V and 6 bases from J; bases unmatched to any gene: 8. The CDR3 is made up of 15 amino acids. CDR1 is MNHEY, CDR2 SMNVEV, per germline (reference sequence). CDR3 protein: CASNPGLAGLDTQYF. CDR3 sequence (DNA): TGTGCCAGCAATCCGGGACTAGCGGGTTTGGATACGCAGTATTTT.

The chain couples TRBV23-1 to TRBJ2-7, with D uncertain. TRBV23-1 is flagged as an ORF with uncertain function. V was shortened by 6 bases and J by 3 bases, with 24 bases between the two germline ends. The CDR3 contains 17 residues. The CDR3 reads CASSRRLRLEPVYEQYF. The DNA for the CDR3 is TGCGCCAGCAGCCGCCGCTTAAGACTCGAGCCGGTCTACGAGCAGTACTTC.

V and J are TRBV7-3 and TRBJ2-1; 8 nucleotides match TRBD1. J lost 5 bases, V lost 8 bases, and 8 bases had no gene match. The CDR3 runs to 14 residues. Germline values: CDR1 SGHTA, CDR2 FQGTGA. CDR3 nucleotide sequence: TGTGCCAGCGGTGCTGGACAGGGAAACAATGAGCAGTTCTTC. It encodes CASGAGQGNNEQFF.

In regard to this clone: Other DNA sequences within the sample encode an identical CDR3. The rearrangement links TRBV19 to TRBJ2-7; D uncertain. CDR3 length: 14 amino acids. The V gene lost 1 base and the J gene lost 0 bases, with 7 bases spanning the gap. Germline V gives CDR1 LNHDA, CDR2 SQIVND (reference sequence). The CDR3 nucleotides are TGTGCCAGTAGTATAGTGGGCAGCTCCTACGAGCAGTACTTC. Residues: CASSIVGSSYEQYF.

This chain uses TRBV6-6 with TRBJ1-5, with D uncertain. Germline-derived CDR1 and CDR2 are MNHNY and SVGAGI (reference sequence). Trimming shortened V by 0 bases and J by 6 bases, and 15 bases separated the two germline ends. CDR3 length: 16 amino acids. CDR3 sequence: CASSYSQGRRGQPQHF. CDR3 coding DNA: TGTGCCAGCAGTTACTCGCAAGGGAGGCGGGGTCAGCCCCAGCATTTT.

The chain employs TRBV7-3 and TRBJ1-1; D is perhaps TRBD1 (6 bases). This CDR3 comprises 18 residues. The germline V gene encodes CDR1 SGHTA and CDR2 FQGTGA. Trimming removed 4 bases at V and 0 bases at J, with 21 bases between. CDR3 nucleotides: TGTGCCAGCAGCTCGATCGGTCCGCGGACAGACTTGAACACTGAAGCTTTCTTT. Its translation: CASSSIGPRTDLNTEAFF.

The V gene is TRBV7-9, the J gene TRBJ2-2; 10 nucleotides align to TRBD2. The trim removed 7 bases at V and 6 bases at J, leaving 11 bases unmatched. CDR1 and CDR2 from the germline V gene are SEHNR and FQNEAQ (reference sequence). The CDR3 contains 16 residues. DNA of the CDR3: TGTGCCAGCAACCTAAGCGGGAGGGCCCGCGCCGGGGAGCTGTTTTTT. This sequence encodes CASNLSGRARAGELFF. Combining the CDR3 with reference TRBV7-9 and TRBJ2-2 gives the whole variable domain DTGVSQNPRHKITKRGQNVTFRCDPISEHNRLYWYRQTLGQGPEFLTYFQNEAQLEKSRLLSDRFSAERPKGSFSTLEIQRTEQGDSAMYLCASNLSGRARAGELFFGEGSRLTVL.

This clone was observed a single time. The chain recombines TRBV15 with TRBJ2-3, with 9 bases fitting TRBD1. Germline V gene data show CDR1 as LNHNV and CDR2 as YYDKDF (reference sequence). The CDR3 consists of 17 residues. V was clipped by 2 bases and J by 8 bases; unmatched bases: 14. The CDR3 loop reads CATSRLGQGPDFATQYF. CDR3 coding DNA: TGTGCCACCAGCAGACTTGGACAGGGGCCCGATTTCGCTACGCAGTATTTT.

The chain is built from TRBV5-1 and TRBJ2-7; 9 bases agree with TRBD1. CDR1 SGHRS and CDR2 YFSETQ come from the germline V gene. The junction had 8 bases not matched to a gene; V was cut back by 4 bases and J by 0 bases. CDR3 size: 16 residues. The CDR3 DNA follows: TGCGCCAGCAGCAACGGACAGGGGCTAAACTCCTACGAGCAGTACTTC. This codes for CASSNGQGLNSYEQYF. The full variable domain, in which reference TRBV5-1 and TRBJ2-7 provide the parts outside the CDR3, is KAGVTQTPRYLIKTRGQQVTLSCSPISGHRSVSWYQQTPGQGLQFLFEYFSETQRNKGNFPGRFSGRQFSNSRSEMNVSTLELGDSALYLCASSNGQGLNSYEQYFGPGTRLTVT.